These 3 T cell receptor beta chains originate from one sample sequenced in a study of human T cells and chemical hapten exposure. Sample time point: pre-sensitization, week 0. Treatment here: therapeutic diphenylcyclopropenone sensitization with weekly scalp DPC. TCRdb recomputed calls from the RACE reads with MiXCR, one row per CDR3 protein. The table lists 45,000 to 60,000 distinct CDR3 sequences, approximately 9.8% of them singletons. Material: whole blood, obtained in connection with sensitization to the hapten diphenylcyclopropenone (DPC). The receptors shown here come from a woman in her 40s with alopecia areata. Some clones in this sample may be carry-over from other donors' samples.

The chain recombines TRBV2 with TRBJ2-5; perhaps TRBD2 as D (6 bases). CDR3 size: 13 residues. V lost 8 bases to trimming and J lost 2 bases, with 12 bases between them. Germline lookup yields CDR1 SNHLY and CDR2 FYNNEI. The chain's CDR3 is CASVRGVQETQYF. CDR3 in DNA: TGTGCCAGCGTGCGGGGTGTACAAGAGACCCAGTACTTC.

This clonotype was seen ten or more times. The V call is TRBV7-2, the J call TRBJ2-7; possibly TRBD1 or TRBD2 for D (6 bases each). Germline loops: CDR1 SGHTA, CDR2 FQGNSA. Trimming cost V 5 bases and J 4 bases, with 21 bases left between them. This CDR3 comprises 16 residues. CDR3 DNA: TGTGCCAGCAGCCCGGGGCCGGGGGCGGCGATTTACGAGCAGTACTTC. This codes for CASSPGPGAAIYEQYF. Full variable domain (outside the CDR3, taken from reference TRBV7-2 and TRBJ2-7): GAGVSQSPSNKVTEKGKDVELRCDPISGHTALYWYRQSLGQGLEFLIYFQGNSAPDKSGLPSDRFSAERTGGSVSTLTIQRTQQEDSAVYLCASSPGPGAAIYEQYFGPGTRLTVT.

The chain has TRBV7-2 and TRBJ1-2; D gene unclear. This CDR3 spans 15 amino acids. Trimming pared 1 base from V and 2 bases from J, leaving 11 bases between. Germline loops: CDR1 SGHTA, CDR2 FQGNSA. CDR3 region: CASSLGSSQNYGYTF. The CDR3, as DNA: TGTGCCAGCAGCTTAGGAAGCAGTCAAAACTATGGCTACACCTTC.